These 28 T cell receptor beta chains came from one sample sequenced in a study of vaccination and CD4 T cells after COVID-19. These TCRs are of unknown antigen specificity. Stated treatment: approximately 9-day PBMC culture with coronavirus spike peptide pools or control peptides (ViraFEST assay). Sequence data for DNA of cultured CD4+ T cells were generated by the Oncomine TCR Beta short-read assay. Each CDR3 protein is one row after TCRdb ran MiXCR on the PCR reads. The sample consists of more than 10,000 distinct CDR3 sequences, just under 80% of them appearing once. The sequenced material came from CD4+ T cells from blood, cultured in vitro. The receptors were gathered from a human donor who had recovered from COVID-19.

The chain uses TRBV7-9 and TRBJ1-1; a weak D match, TRBD1 (6 bases). Trimming removed 5 bases at V and 0 bases at J, with 10 bases between. Germline CDR1 and CDR2: SEHNR and FQNEAQ (reference sequence). The CDR3 sequence is 14 residues long. CDR3 sequence reads: CASSPTGMNTEAFF. CDR3 DNA: TGTGCCAGCAGCCCGACAGGTATGAACACTGAAGCTTTCTTT.

A single count supports this clonotype. This sequence joins TRBV2 and TRBJ1-3, with D unclear. Germline V lookup: CDR1 SNHLY, CDR2 FYNNEI. V gave up 5 bases and J gave up 1 base, with 9 bases separating them. The CDR3 runs 14 residues. The chain's CDR3 is CASSPQSSGNTIYF. The DNA for the CDR3 is TGTGCCAGCAGTCCTCAGTCATCTGGAAACACCATATATTTT.

The V gene is TRBV20-1, the J gene TRBJ2-7; D is uncertain. V lost 8 bases and J 2 bases, leaving 13 bases between the germline ends. Germline CDR1 is DFQATT and CDR2 is SNEGSKA (reference sequence). The CDR3 loop spans 12 amino acids. CDR3 loop: CSPNQNTYEQYF. CDR3 DNA sequence: TGCAGTCCCAATCAGAATACCTACGAGCAGTACTTC.

The V gene is TRBV6-1, the J gene TRBJ2-1; 11 nucleotides agree with TRBD2. V was pared by 7 bases and J by 5 bases, with 10 bases of the junction left unmatched. The CDR3 extends over 16 amino acids. Germline lookup yields CDR1 MNHNS and CDR2 SASEGT. The DNA for the CDR3 is TGTGCCAGCACCCCCCGGACGGGACTAGCGGACAATGAGCAGTTCTTC. It yields the protein CASTPRTGLADNEQFF.

In its sample, this clonotype was seen a few times. The rearrangement joins TRBV27 to TRBJ1-6; 9 bases map to TRBD1. Germline V gene data show CDR1 as MNHEY and CDR2 as SMNVEV (reference sequence). V was pared by 3 bases and J by 10 bases, with 7 bases of the junction left unmatched. This CDR3 is built from 15 residues. For the CDR3, the DNA is TGTGCCAGCAGTTTGGGGACAGGGAGGCAGTCACCCCTCCACTTT. Amino acids: CASSLGTGRQSPLHF.

This clonotype is labeled medium-sized (0.01 to 0.1%). V usage is TRBV10-1 and J usage is TRBJ1-5; tentatively, D is TRBD1 (5 bases). The germline gives CDR1 WNHNN, CDR2 SYGVQD (reference sequence). Trimming shortened V by 3 bases and J by 2 bases, and 14 bases separated the two germline ends. This CDR3 has 16 residues. This CDR3 reads CASSEGFRVGNQPQHF. Written as DNA, the CDR3 is TGCGCCAGCAGTGAAGGCTTCAGGGTAGGCAATCAGCCCCAGCATTTT.

V gene TRBV30 combines with J gene TRBJ1-4, with D possibly being TRBD1 (6 bases). Germline loops: CDR1 GTSNPN, CDR2 SVGIG (reference sequence). The V end was cut by 1 base, the J end by 8 bases, with 11 bases between. This CDR3 is 13 amino acids long. The CDR3 spells CAWSGGGGEKLFF. CDR3 sequence (DNA): TGTGCCTGGAGTGGGGGGGGCGGAGAAAAACTGTTTTTT.

The rearrangement joins TRBV24-1 to TRBJ1-2, with a tentative D call TRBD1 (5 bases). Trimming left V 5 bases short and J 5 bases short, with 17 bases between. Germline CDR1 and CDR2: KGHDR and SFDVKD. The CDR3 runs 15 residues. CDR3 bases: TGTGCCACCAGTGGAGGGGTGATAAGGATATATGGCTACACCTTC. This sequence encodes CATSGGVIRIYGYTF.

The chain joins TRBV6-5 to TRBJ1-1, with 9 bases lining up with TRBD1. Germline V CDR1 and CDR2: MNHEY, SVGAGI. J lost 7 bases, V lost 1 base, and 1 base had no gene match. The length of the CDR3 is 13 residues. This CDR3 reads CASSYWDRDEAFF. In DNA form, the CDR3 reads TGTGCCAGCAGTTACTGGGACAGGGATGAAGCTTTCTTT.

This clonotype showed up just a few times. The chain recombines TRBV7-3 with TRBJ2-3; D not certain. The germline V gene has CDR1 SGHTA and CDR2 FQGTGA. The CDR3 is made up of 15 amino acids. Deletions cut 2 bases from V and 0 bases from J, with 9 bases between. The chain's CDR3 is CASSLYDGSTDTQYF. CDR3 sequence (DNA): TGTGCCAGCAGCTTATATGACGGTAGCACAGATACGCAGTATTTT. The full variable domain, rest sourced from reference TRBV7-3 and TRBJ2-3, is GAGVSQTPSNKVTEKGKYVELRCDPISGHTALYWYRQSLGQGPEFLIYFQGTGAADDSGLPNDRFFAVRPEGSVSTLKIQRTERGDSAVYLCASSLYDGSTDTQYFGPGTRLTVL.

The chain combines TRBV20-1 with TRBJ2-3, with D perhaps matching TRBD2 (6 bases). Germline assignment: CDR1 DFQATT and CDR2 SNEGSKA (reference sequence). V was pared by 3 bases and J by 1 base, with 14 bases between. There are 15 residues in the CDR3. CDR3 bases: TGCAGTGCTAGGGCCCCTAGCGCCGGCACAGATACGCAGTATTTT. The encoded protein is CSARAPSAGTDTQYF.

V usage is TRBV7-2 and J usage is TRBJ1-2; 9 nucleotides agree with TRBD1. With V trimmed by 6 bases and J by 5 bases, 7 bases remained unmatched. CDR1 and CDR2 from the germline V gene are SGHTA and FQGNSA. CDR3 length: 14 residues. CDR3 residues: CASSHTGTGYGYTF. CDR3 DNA sequence: TGTGCCAGCAGTCATACCGGGACAGGGTATGGCTACACCTTC.

The J gene is TRBJ1-5, the V gene TRBV2, with TRBD1 as a possible D gene (6 bases). Trimming removed 7 bases at V and 7 bases at J, with 23 bases between. CDR1 and CDR2 (germline): SNHLY, FYNNEI. The CDR3 totals 16 residues. The CDR3 DNA sequence: TGTGCCAGCACCAAGGCCGCGGGGGGGCCGAAACAGCCCCAGCATTTT. It codes for CASTKAAGGPKQPQHF.

The chain has TRBV6-1 and TRBJ2-2, with 8 bases that match TRBD1. CDR3 length equals 16 residues. From germline, CDR1 is MNHNS and CDR2 SASEGT. V shed 5 bases and J 0 bases; nucleotides not matched to a gene: 5. For the CDR3, the DNA is TGTGCCAGCAGTCTCCGACAGGGGTCGAACACCGGGGAGCTGTTTTTT. It specifies CASSLRQGSNTGELFF.

This clonotype was recorded once. The chain couples TRBV19 to TRBJ1-5; 9 bases align to TRBD1. This CDR3 has 16 residues. Germline CDR1 and CDR2: LNHDA and SQIVND (reference sequence). V was pared by 5 bases and J by 2 bases, with 7 bases of the junction left unmatched. DNA for the CDR3: TGTGCCAGTAGTCATACAGGGGGCTCGGGCAATCAGCCCCAGCATTTT. Amino acid sequence: CASSHTGGSGNQPQHF.

V gene TRBV21-1 combines with J gene TRBJ2-2; TRBD2, the table's D call, was not compared with the DNA. TRBV21-1 is described as a pseudogene. The CDR3 spans 17 residues. The CDR3, as DNA: TGTGCCAGCAGCAAAGGTCCAGTAGCGGGAGCCACCGGGGAGCTGTTTTTT. Encoded protein: CASSKGPVAGATGELFF.

This chain links TRBV27 with TRBJ1-1; TRBD1 is a possible D gene (5 bases). This CDR3 contains 15 residues. Germline V CDR1 and CDR2: MNHEY, SMNVEV (reference sequence). Trimming cost V 8 bases and J 1 base, with 17 bases left between them. The CDR3 DNA sequence: TGTGCCAGCCAGTTTCGCCAGGGTTCGAACACTGAAGCTTTCTTT. This sequence encodes CASQFRQGSNTEAFF.

This clonotype came up a few times. The gene calls are TRBV21-1 and TRBJ2-5; the D call TRBD1 from the table was never checked on the DNA. TRBV21-1 is designated a pseudogene. The length of the CDR3 is 14 residues. CDR3 nucleotide sequence: TGTGCCAGCCTTTCCGGCAGGGGCATGGAGACCCAGTACTTC. Amino acid sequence: CASLSGRGMETQYF.

As DNA, the CDR3 is TGTGCCAGTAGTACCGTGGGCTATAATTCACCCCTCCACTTT. Its protein product is CASSTVGYNSPLHF. The rearrangement links TRBV19 to TRBJ1-6; D is ambiguous. V dropped 4 bases and J dropped 3 bases, with 7 bases sitting between them. The CDR3 consists of 14 residues. Germline CDR1 is LNHDA and CDR2 is SQIVND (reference sequence).

The sample holds one count of this clonotype. The rearrangement links TRBV6-5 to TRBJ1-6; D gene unclear. Per the germline V gene, CDR1 is MNHEY and CDR2 is SVGAGI. Trimming removed 0 bases at V and 13 bases at J, with 10 bases between. The CDR3 is 13 residues long. CDR3 nucleotide sequence: TGTGCCAGCAGTTACTCGAGTGGACGGCCCCTCCACTTT. It is translated as CASSYSSGRPLHF.

V usage is TRBV20-1 and J usage is TRBJ2-5; D may be TRBD1 or TRBD2 (5 bases each). CDR1 and CDR2 (germline): DFQATT, SNEGSKA (reference sequence). This CDR3 has 13 amino acids. The V gene lost 3 bases and the J gene lost 4 bases, with 12 bases spanning the gap. The CDR3 DNA is TGCAGTGCTAGGAAGGGACGTGGAGAGACCCAGTACTTC. This translates into CSARKGRGETQYF.

This chain uses TRBV28 with TRBJ2-7; D not resolved. Trimming stripped 3 bases from V and 0 bases from J, with 9 bases between. In germline, CDR1 is MDHEN, CDR2 SYDVKM. The CDR3 runs to 14 residues. Written as DNA, the CDR3 is TGTGCCAGCAGTTTCGTCGGCGGCTCCTACGAGCAGTACTTC. Encoded protein: CASSFVGGSYEQYF.

This clonotype was observed a single time. The chain recombines TRBV15 with TRBJ1-1; perhaps TRBD1 as D (6 bases). CDR1 and CDR2 (germline): LNHNV, YYDKDF (reference sequence). Trimming removed 2 bases at V and 1 base at J, with 11 bases between. The CDR3 consists of 15 residues. In DNA form, the CDR3 reads TGTGCCACCAGCAGATCCCGGGGGGCGAACACTGAAGCTTTCTTT. Amino acid sequence: CATSRSRGANTEAFF.

The V and J genes are TRBV9 and TRBJ1-1; 9 bases map to TRBD1. The CDR3 is 14 amino acids. Trimming cost V 7 bases and J 0 bases; bases outside gene matches: 4. CDR1 SGDLS and CDR2 YYNGEE come from the germline V gene. DNA for the CDR3: TGTGCCAGCGGGACAGGGAGGATGAACACTGAAGCTTTCTTT. It yields the protein CASGTGRMNTEAFF.

The rearrangement joins TRBV15 to TRBJ2-5; TRBD2 matches at 7 bases. The ends lost 0 bases at V and 5 bases at J; junction bases unmatched: 9. This CDR3 spans 16 amino acids. The germline CDR1 and CDR2 sequences are LNHNV and YYDKDF (reference sequence). CDR3 sequence reads: CATSRDRGGGSETQYF. Here the CDR3 DNA reads TGTGCCACCAGCAGAGATCGTGGGGGGGGGTCGGAGACCCAGTACTTC.

The chain couples TRBV6-2 or TRBV6-3 to TRBJ1-2, with a possible D match to TRBD1 (5 bases). This CDR3 has 12 amino acids. Germline CDR1 is MNHEY and CDR2 is SVGEGT. Trimming removed 8 bases at V and 7 bases at J, with 14 bases between. CDR3 bases: TGTGCCAGCCGGAGCAGGGTAGGTGGCTACACCTTC. This sequence encodes CASRSRVGGYTF.

This chain connects TRBV29-1 to TRBJ1-3, with D possibly being TRBD1 (5 bases). This CDR3 region has 18 residues. CDR1 and CDR2 from the germline V gene are SQVTM and ANQGSEA. V shed 4 bases and J shed 4 bases, with 26 bases lying between them. CDR3 sequence reads: CSVGGVGGVDSAGNTIYF. The CDR3 DNA reads TGCAGCGTTGGGGGAGTTGGGGGGGTTGATTCGGCAGGAAACACCATATATTTT.

The rearrangement links TRBV6-1 to TRBJ2-7; D is unclear. V was shortened by 7 bases and J by 2 bases, with 15 bases between the two germline ends. CDR1 MNHNS and CDR2 SASEGT come from the germline V gene. The CDR3 extends over 14 amino acids. The CDR3 sequence: CASTLDQPPYEQYF. DNA for the CDR3: TGTGCCAGCACCTTAGATCAGCCACCCTACGAGCAGTACTTC.